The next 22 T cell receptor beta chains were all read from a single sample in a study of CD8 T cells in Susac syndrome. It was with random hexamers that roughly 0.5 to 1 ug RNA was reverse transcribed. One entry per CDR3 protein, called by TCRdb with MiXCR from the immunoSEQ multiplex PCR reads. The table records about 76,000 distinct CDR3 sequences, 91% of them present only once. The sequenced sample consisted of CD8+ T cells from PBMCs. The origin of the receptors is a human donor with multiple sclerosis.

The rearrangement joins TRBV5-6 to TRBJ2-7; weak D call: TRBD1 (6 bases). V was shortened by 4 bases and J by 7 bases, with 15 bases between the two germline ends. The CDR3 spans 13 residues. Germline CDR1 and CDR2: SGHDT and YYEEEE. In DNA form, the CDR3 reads TGTGCCAGCAGCCGACAGGTCCTGGGGGAGCAGTACTTC. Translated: CASSRQVLGEQYF.

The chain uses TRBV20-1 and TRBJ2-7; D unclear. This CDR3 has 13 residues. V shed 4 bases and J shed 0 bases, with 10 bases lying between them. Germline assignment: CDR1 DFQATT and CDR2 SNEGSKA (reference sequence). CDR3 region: CSANLPDSYEQYF. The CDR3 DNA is TGCAGTGCTAACCTCCCGGACTCCTACGAGCAGTACTTC.

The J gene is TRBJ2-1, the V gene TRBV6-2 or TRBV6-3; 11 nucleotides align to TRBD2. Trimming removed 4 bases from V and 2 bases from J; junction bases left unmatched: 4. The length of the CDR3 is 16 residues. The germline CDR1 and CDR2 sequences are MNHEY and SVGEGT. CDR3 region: CASSSRLAGTYNEQFF. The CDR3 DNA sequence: TGTGCCAGCAGTTCACGACTAGCGGGAACCTACAATGAGCAGTTCTTC.

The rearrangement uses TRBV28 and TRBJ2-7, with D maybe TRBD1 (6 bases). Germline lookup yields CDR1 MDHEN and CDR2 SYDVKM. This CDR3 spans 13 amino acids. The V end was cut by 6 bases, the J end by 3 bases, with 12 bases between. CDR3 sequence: CASSQQGNYEQYF. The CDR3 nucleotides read TGTGCCAGCAGCCAACAGGGAAACTACGAGCAGTACTTC.

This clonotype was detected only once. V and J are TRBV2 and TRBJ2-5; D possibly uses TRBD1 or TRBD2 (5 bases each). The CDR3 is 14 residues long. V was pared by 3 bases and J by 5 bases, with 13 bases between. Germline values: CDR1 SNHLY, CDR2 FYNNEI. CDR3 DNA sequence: TGTGCCAGCAGTGATGAGGGGCTGGGTGAGACCCAGTACTTC. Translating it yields CASSDEGLGETQYF.

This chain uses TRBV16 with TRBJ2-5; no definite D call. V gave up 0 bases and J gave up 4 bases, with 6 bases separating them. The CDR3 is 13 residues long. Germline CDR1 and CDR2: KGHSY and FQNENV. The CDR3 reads CASSQSHRETQYF. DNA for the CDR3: TGTGCCAGCAGCCAATCGCATCGAGAGACCCAGTACTTC.

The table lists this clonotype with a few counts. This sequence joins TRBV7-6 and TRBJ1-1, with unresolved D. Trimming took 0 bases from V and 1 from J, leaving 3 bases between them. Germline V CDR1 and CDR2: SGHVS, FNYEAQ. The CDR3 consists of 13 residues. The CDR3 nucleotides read TGTGCCAGCAGCTTAGCGGGGAACACTGAAGCTTTCTTT. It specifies CASSLAGNTEAFF.

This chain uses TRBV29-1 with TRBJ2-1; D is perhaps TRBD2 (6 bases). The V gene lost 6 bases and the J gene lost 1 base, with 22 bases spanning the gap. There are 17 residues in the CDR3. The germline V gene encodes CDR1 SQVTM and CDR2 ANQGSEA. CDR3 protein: CSVTRVEGSNSYNEQFF. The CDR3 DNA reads TGCAGCGTCACCCGGGTGGAGGGAAGTAATTCCTACAATGAGCAGTTCTTC.

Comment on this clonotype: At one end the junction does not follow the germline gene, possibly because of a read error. CDR3 nucleotides: TGTGCCAGCAGTTTAGTGAGCGGGACCCCGGGCCTTTTT. Its translation is CASSLVSGTPGLF. The rearrangement joins TRBV12-3 or TRBV12-4 to TRBJ1-3, with a possible D match to TRBD1 (5 bases). The CDR3 length is 13 residues.

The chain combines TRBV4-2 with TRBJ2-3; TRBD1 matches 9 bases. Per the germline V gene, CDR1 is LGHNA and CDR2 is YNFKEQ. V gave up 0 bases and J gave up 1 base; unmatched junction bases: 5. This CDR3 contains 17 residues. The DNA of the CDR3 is TGTGCCAGCAGCCAAGAAATATGGACAGGGGGCACAGATACGCAGTATTTT. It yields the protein CASSQEIWTGGTDTQYF.

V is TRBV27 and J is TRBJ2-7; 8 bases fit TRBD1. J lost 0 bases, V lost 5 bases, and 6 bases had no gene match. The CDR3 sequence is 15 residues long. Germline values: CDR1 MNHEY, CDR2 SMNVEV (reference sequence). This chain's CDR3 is CASSPTGGASYEQYF. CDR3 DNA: TGTGCCAGCAGTCCAACAGGGGGAGCCTCCTACGAGCAGTACTTC.

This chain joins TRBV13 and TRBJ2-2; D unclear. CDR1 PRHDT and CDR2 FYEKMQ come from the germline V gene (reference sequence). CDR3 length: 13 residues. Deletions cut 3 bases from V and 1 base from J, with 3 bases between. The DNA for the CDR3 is TGTGCCAGCAGCTTGGAGAACACCGGGGAGCTGTTTTTT. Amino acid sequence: CASSLENTGELFF.

The CDR3 sequence: CASSFGRYNEQFF. The CDR3 region has the DNA TGTGCCAGCAGTTTCGGACGGTACAATGAGCAGTTCTTC. The chain links TRBV12-3 or TRBV12-4 to TRBJ2-1; no firm D call. V was cut by 3 bases and J by 4 bases, with 7 bases left in between. CDR3 length: 13 amino acids.

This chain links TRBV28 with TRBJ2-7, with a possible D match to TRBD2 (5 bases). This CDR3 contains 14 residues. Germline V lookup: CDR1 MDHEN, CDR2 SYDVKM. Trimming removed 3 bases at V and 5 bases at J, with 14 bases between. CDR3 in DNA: TGTGCCAGCAGTTTGGGTCTAGAGGGCGACGAGCAGTACTTC. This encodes CASSLGLEGDEQYF.

CDR3 region: CASSLSLSTLHEQFF. The CDR3 DNA follows: TGTGCCAGCAGCTTGTCTCTTTCTACGCTGCACGAGCAGTTCTTC. The chain combines TRBV7-6 with TRBJ2-1; D gene uncertain. The V and J ends lost 3 bases and 10 bases respectively, with 19 bases between them. CDR1 is SGHVS, CDR2 FNYEAQ, per germline. CDR3 length: 15 amino acids.

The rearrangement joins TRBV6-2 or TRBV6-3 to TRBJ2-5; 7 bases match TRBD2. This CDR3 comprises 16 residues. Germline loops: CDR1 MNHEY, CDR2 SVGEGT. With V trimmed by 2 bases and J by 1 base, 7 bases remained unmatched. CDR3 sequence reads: CASSYGAGVSQETQYF. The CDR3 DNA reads TGTGCCAGCAGTTACGGGGCGGGGGTCAGCCAAGAGACCCAGTACTTC.

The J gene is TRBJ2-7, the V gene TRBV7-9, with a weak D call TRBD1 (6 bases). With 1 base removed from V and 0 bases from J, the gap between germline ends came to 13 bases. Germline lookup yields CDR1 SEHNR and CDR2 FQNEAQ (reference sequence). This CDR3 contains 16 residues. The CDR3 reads CASSLVEGDSSYEQYF. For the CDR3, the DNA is TGTGCCAGCAGCTTAGTTGAGGGGGATAGCTCCTACGAGCAGTACTTC.

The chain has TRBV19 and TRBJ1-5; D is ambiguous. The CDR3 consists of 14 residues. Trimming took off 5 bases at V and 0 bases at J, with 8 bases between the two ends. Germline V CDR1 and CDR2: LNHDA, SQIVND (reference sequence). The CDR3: CASSLWDSNQPQHF. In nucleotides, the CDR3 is TGTGCCAGTAGTCTCTGGGATAGCAATCAGCCCCAGCATTTT.

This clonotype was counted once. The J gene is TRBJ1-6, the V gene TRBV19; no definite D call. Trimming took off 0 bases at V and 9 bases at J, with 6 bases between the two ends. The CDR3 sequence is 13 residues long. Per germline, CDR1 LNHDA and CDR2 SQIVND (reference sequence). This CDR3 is CASSIEVGSPLHF. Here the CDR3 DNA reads TGTGCCAGTAGTATAGAAGTGGGTTCACCCCTCCACTTT.

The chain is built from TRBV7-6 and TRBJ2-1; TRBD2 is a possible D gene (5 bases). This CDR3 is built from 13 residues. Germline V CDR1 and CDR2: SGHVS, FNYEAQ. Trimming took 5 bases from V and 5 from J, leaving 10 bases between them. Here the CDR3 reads CASSPGVDNEQFF. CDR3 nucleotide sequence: TGTGCCAGCAGCCCCGGGGTCGACAATGAGCAGTTCTTC.

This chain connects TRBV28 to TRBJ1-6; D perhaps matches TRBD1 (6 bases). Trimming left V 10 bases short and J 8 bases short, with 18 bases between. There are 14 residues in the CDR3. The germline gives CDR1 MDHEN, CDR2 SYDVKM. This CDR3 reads CAISWTVKDSPLHF. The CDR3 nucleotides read TGTGCCATAAGTTGGACAGTTAAAGATTCACCCCTCCACTTT.

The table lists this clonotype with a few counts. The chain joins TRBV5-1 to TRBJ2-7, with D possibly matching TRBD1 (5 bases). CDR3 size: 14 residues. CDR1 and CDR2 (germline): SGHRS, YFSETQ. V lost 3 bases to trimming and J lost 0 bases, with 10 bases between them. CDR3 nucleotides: TGCGCCAGCAGCTCAACAGGACCCTCCTACGAGCAGTACTTC. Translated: CASSSTGPSYEQYF.